The 4 T cell receptor beta chains reported below all come from one sample, sequenced in a study of blood T cell repertoires in COVID-19. TCRdb's copy holds only in-frame clones and misses some; the assay was immunoSEQ multiplex PCR. The sample consists of a few hundred thousand clones, approximately 88% of them appearing once. Sequencing was carried out using PBMCs or T cells enriched from blood (not recorded which). The receptors come from a woman aged 40-49 years who had been exposed to COVID-19.

The chain carries TRBV2 and TRBJ2-1; TRBD2 might be the D (5 bases). Germline CDR1 reads SNHLY; CDR2 reads FYNNEI. This CDR3 is built from 15 residues. The germline V and J ends were trimmed by 3 bases and 2 bases, with 11 bases remaining between them. The chain's CDR3 is CASSDREVPYNEQFF. In DNA form, the CDR3 reads TGTGCCAGCAGTGACCGGGAAGTCCCCTACAATGAGCAGTTCTTC. The full variable domain, with the rest looked up from reference TRBV2 and TRBJ2-1, is EPEVTQTPSHQVTQMGQEVILRCVPISNHLYFYWYRQILGQKVEFLVSFYNNEISEKSEIFDDQFSVERPDGSNFTLKIRSTKLEDSAMYFCASSDREVPYNEQFFGPGTRLTVL.

Regarding this clone: Other DNA sequences in the same sample also yield this CDR3. This chain joins TRBV6-5 and TRBJ2-1, with a tentative D call TRBD2 (5 bases). There are 13 residues in the CDR3. V was pared by 5 bases and J by 0 bases, with 5 bases between. CDR1 and CDR2 from the germline V gene are MNHEY and SVGAGI. DNA of the CDR3: TGTGCCAGCAGTCGGGGCTCCTACAATGAGCAGTTCTTC. This gives the protein CASSRGSYNEQFF.

The CDR3 reads CASSPRRSGGLNEQFF. The CDR3 coding sequence is TGTGCCAGCAGTCCTCGTCGTAGCGGGGGCCTCAATGAGCAGTTCTTC. The rearrangement uses TRBV27 and TRBJ2-1; 9 nucleotides match TRBD2. The CDR3 has 16 amino acids. Germline loops: CDR1 MNHEY, CDR2 SMNVEV (reference sequence). V was clipped by 5 bases and J by 6 bases; unmatched bases: 11.

This chain joins TRBV19 and TRBJ2-6, with D perhaps matching TRBD1 (5 bases). Trimming removed 7 bases from V and 7 bases from J, with 17 bases in between. Germline CDR1 and CDR2: LNHDA and SQIVND (reference sequence). This CDR3 has 15 amino acids. Here the CDR3 DNA reads TGTGCCAGTACTTTACAGGCCCTCGGAGCCAACGTCCTGACTTTC. Translation: CASTLQALGANVLTF. Drawing the rest from reference TRBV19 and TRBJ2-6, the complete variable domain is DGGITQSPKYLFRKEGQNVTLSCEQNLNHDAMYWYRQDPGQGLRLIYYSQIVNDFQKGDIAEGYSVSREKKESFPLTVTSAQKNPTAFYLCASTLQALGANVLTFGAGSRLTVL.